The clone carrying this TCR beta chain turned up a few times. Profiled with immunoSEQ multiplex PCR; TCRdb holds only in-frame clones, not every one. This table holds 100,000 to 150,000 clones, around nine tenths found once. The data are from a study of control samples from healthy donors and cancer patients. The CDR3 sequence is 13 residues long. Trimming removed 4 bases from V and 5 bases from J, with 11 bases in between. CDR1 and CDR2 from the germline V gene are MGHRA and YSYEKL. The V call is TRBV4-1, the J call TRBJ1-2; D is undetermined. The sample comprised blood. The TCR was taken from a man aged 18 to 35 in good health. This CDR3 is CASSPEAFYGYTF. For the CDR3, the DNA is TGCGCCAGCAGCCCCGAAGCGTTTTATGGCTACACCTTC.